This T cell receptor beta chain was identified in a study of a mutant IDH1 vaccine in newly diagnosed glioma. This CDR3 region has 14 residues. Germline values: CDR1 MNHNS, CDR2 SASEGT. Trimming took off 3 bases at V and 2 bases at J, with 8 bases between the two ends. The time point was: week 47, end of study. Each dose of the vaccine consisted of 300 ug of mutant IDH1 20-mer peptide, with topical imiquimod. During weeks 1, 3, 5, 7, 11, 15, 19 and 23, patients received eight vaccinations. The assay was immunoSEQ multiplex PCR, and TCRdb's table has in-frame clones only and misses some. The data contain some 50,000 clones, approximately 64% of them seen just once; the ten biggest clones take up about 5%. By sample fraction, this clone is medium-sized. Its antigen is not identified. The identical CDR3 is also encoded by other nucleotide sequences in the sample.

This receptor was taken from a man aged 35 to 55 with glioma. Some clones in this sample may be carry-over from other donors' samples. V usage is TRBV6-1 and J usage is TRBJ1-3, with D possibly TRBD1 on 6 matching bases. The sequenced sample was peripheral blood mononuclear cells (PBMCs), obtained from a glioma patient whose treatment included an IDH1 peptide vaccine. The CDR3 sequence is CASSEGTTGNTIYF. The DNA of the CDR3 is TGTGCCAGCAGTGAGGGGACAACTGGAAACACCATATATTTT.